What follows are 27 T cell receptor beta chains derived from one specimen sequenced in a study of OX40 agonist ivuxolimab in advanced cancers. The assay was immunoSEQ multiplex PCR, and TCRdb's table has in-frame clones only and misses some. The table includes some 96,000 clones, 75% to 95% detected once. Sequenced here: CD4+ or CD8+ T cells sorted from blood, sampled in a trial of the OX40 agonist ivuxolimab. These receptors came from an adult with an advanced solid tumor such as melanoma, head and neck, liver or kidney cancer.

This clone has just a few counts. The rearrangement uses TRBV6-5 and TRBJ2-7; 7 nucleotides match TRBD1. This CDR3 has 13 amino acids. J was trimmed by 3 bases and V by 2 bases; bases with no gene match: 1. Germline CDR1 and CDR2: MNHEY and SVGAGI. The CDR3 spells CASSYRDSYEQYF. In DNA, the CDR3 is TGTGCCAGCAGTTACCGGGACAGCTACGAGCAGTACTTC.

The J gene is TRBJ2-5, the V gene TRBV25-1; D possibly uses TRBD1 or TRBD2 (5 bases each). The V gene lost 3 bases and the J gene lost 5 bases, with 16 bases spanning the gap. Looked up from germline, CDR1 is MGHDK and CDR2 is SYGVNS. The length of the CDR3 is 15 residues. The chain's CDR3 is CASSDFMAGTETQYF. For the CDR3, the DNA is TGTGCCAGCAGTGACTTCATGGCAGGGACGGAGACCCAGTACTTC.

The rearrangement links TRBV11-3 to TRBJ2-3, with 10 bases lining up with TRBD2. There are 14 residues in the CDR3. V lost 8 bases, J lost 5 bases, and 7 bases stayed unmatched. Per germline, CDR1 SGHNT and CDR2 YENEEA. In nucleotides, the CDR3 is TGTGCCAGCGGAGTAGCGGGAGGCGGAGATACGCAGTATTTT. Translating it yields CASGVAGGGDTQYF.

The chain is built from TRBV5-6 and TRBJ2-3, with D uncertain. Per germline, CDR1 SGHDT and CDR2 YYEEEE. Trimming left V 1 base short and J 2 bases short, with 8 bases between. The CDR3 extends over 14 amino acids. The CDR3 loop is CASSLFGNTDTQYF. Written as DNA, the CDR3 is TGTGCCAGCAGCTTGTTCGGCAACACAGATACGCAGTATTTT.

The rearrangement links TRBV6-6 to TRBJ2-1; 8 positions match TRBD2. The CDR3 totals 15 residues. The V segment lost 4 bases and the J segment 0 bases; nucleotides outside the gene matches: 2. Germline V CDR1 and CDR2: MNHNY, SVGAGI (reference sequence). CDR3 residues: CASSFSGNSYNEQFF. CDR3 nucleotide sequence: TGTGCCAGCAGTTTTAGCGGGAACTCCTACAATGAGCAGTTCTTC.

The sample holds one count of this clone. This chain joins TRBV7-6 and TRBJ2-7; TRBD2 aligns across 15 bases. The CDR3 has 19 residues. V dropped 5 bases and J dropped 2; count of bases not matched to a gene: 13. Per germline, CDR1 SGHVS and CDR2 FNYEAQ. CDR3 sequence reads: CASSLGPGLAGGAAYEQYF. CDR3 in DNA: TGTGCCAGCAGCCTCGGGCCGGGACTAGCGGGAGGAGCGGCCTACGAGCAGTACTTC. Full variable domain (rest looked up from reference TRBV7-6 and TRBJ2-7): GAGVSQSPRYKVTKRGQDVALRCDPISGHVSLYWYRQALGQGPEFLTYFNYEAQQDKSGLPNDRFSAERPEGSISTLTIQRTEQRDSAMYRCASSLGPGLAGGAAYEQYFGPGTRLTVT.

CDR3 nucleotide sequence: TGTGCCAGCAGCACATTTCCAGGAACGGGAGCCTATGGCTACACCTTC. Its translation: CASSTFPGTGAYGYTF. V gene TRBV5-8 combines with J gene TRBJ1-2, with no clear D. Per germline, CDR1 SGHTS and CDR2 YDEGEE. Trimming pared 4 bases from V and 4 bases from J, leaving 20 bases between. This CDR3 region has 16 residues.

The chain is built from TRBV4-3 and TRBJ2-1; TRBD2 matches 13 bases. Losses at the gene ends were 2 bases for V and 6 bases for J; bases not matched to a gene: 10. CDR1 is LGHNA, CDR2 YSLEER, per germline. The CDR3 consists of 18 residues. The CDR3 here is CASSQRRSTSGRSNEQFF. The DNA of the CDR3 is TGCGCCAGCAGCCAAAGGCGATCGACTAGCGGGAGGAGCAATGAGCAGTTCTTC.

V gene TRBV2 combines with J gene TRBJ2-5; 9 bases fit TRBD2. With V trimmed by 7 bases and J by 6 bases, 6 bases remained unmatched. This CDR3 spans 13 amino acids. Germline loops: CDR1 SNHLY, CDR2 FYNNEI. DNA of the CDR3: TGTGCCAGCATGGTTGCGGGAGGGAAGACCCAGTACTTC. This codes for CASMVAGGKTQYF. Full variable domain (rest looked up from reference TRBV2 and TRBJ2-5): EPEVTQTPSHQVTQMGQEVILRCVPISNHLYFYWYRQILGQKVEFLVSFYNNEISEKSEIFDDQFSVERPDGSNFTLKIRSTKLEDSAMYFCASMVAGGKTQYFGPGTRLLVL.

The gene calls are TRBV6-1 and TRBJ2-2; TRBD2 matches at 7 bases. Germline V CDR1 and CDR2: MNHNS, SASEGT. Unmatched junction bases numbered 8, after V lost 7 bases and J lost 6 bases. This CDR3 region has 14 residues. Here the CDR3 DNA reads TGTGCCAGCATCGCAACGGGAGGCGCCGGGGAGCTGTTTTTT. As protein: CASIATGGAGELFF.

The CDR3 nucleotides read TGTGCCAGCAGCTTATCAGACCATTCAGTAGGGGAGCTGTTTTTT. It translates to CASSLSDHSVGELFF. This sequence joins TRBV7-2 and TRBJ2-2; no reliable D call. Germline V CDR1 and CDR2: SGHTA, FQGNSA. Trimming took 2 bases from V and 8 from J, leaving 15 bases between them. This CDR3 region has 15 residues.

The V gene is TRBV4-2, the J gene TRBJ2-5; 8 positions match TRBD2. Germline values: CDR1 LGHNA, CDR2 YNFKEQ. V was pared by 5 bases and J by 5 bases, with 13 bases of the junction left unmatched. CDR3 length: 16 residues. CDR3 loop: CASSVGLAGSRETQYF. DNA of the CDR3: TGTGCCAGCAGCGTAGGGCTAGCGGGTAGCCGGGAGACCCAGTACTTC.

The rearrangement uses TRBV30 and TRBJ2-1; no clear D. Germline values: CDR1 GTSNPN, CDR2 SVGIG (reference sequence). V gave up 0 bases and J gave up 2 bases, with 11 bases separating them. This CDR3 has 15 amino acids. CDR3 sequence reads: CAWSVRSHTYNEQFF. CDR3 bases: TGTGCCTGGAGTGTACGAAGCCACACCTACAATGAGCAGTTCTTC.

The chain carries TRBV6-5 and TRBJ1-1; D is possibly TRBD1 (5 bases). CDR1 is MNHEY and CDR2 is SVGAGI in the germline V gene. The CDR3 totals 15 residues. V lost 0 bases to trimming and J lost 1 base, with 9 bases between them. The DNA of the CDR3 is TGTGCCAGCAGTTACTCGTGGGACGGGAACACTGAAGCTTTCTTT. Its translation is CASSYSWDGNTEAFF.

The gene calls are TRBV7-9 and TRBJ1-3, with a weak D call TRBD1 (5 bases). This CDR3 has 16 amino acids. Trimming stripped 1 base from V and 0 bases from J, with 10 bases between. The germline V gene encodes CDR1 SEHNR and CDR2 FQNEAQ (reference sequence). CDR3 in amino acids: CASSLGGAGSGNTIYF. The CDR3 DNA is TGTGCCAGCAGCTTAGGTGGGGCCGGCTCTGGAAACACCATATATTTT.

The chain has TRBV28 and TRBJ2-7, with D possibly being TRBD2 (6 bases). Deletions cut 3 bases from V and 2 bases from J, with 11 bases between. CDR1 is MDHEN and CDR2 is SYDVKM in the germline V gene. This CDR3 spans 14 amino acids. The CDR3 region is CASSLRGLAYEQYF. The CDR3 DNA is TGTGCCAGCAGTTTGCGGGGTTTAGCCTACGAGCAGTACTTC.

This chain connects TRBV6-5 to TRBJ1-2, with D uncertain. V was pared by 0 bases and J by 4 bases, with 15 bases between. This CDR3 region has 16 residues. The germline CDR1 and CDR2 sequences are MNHEY and SVGAGI. The CDR3, as DNA: TGTGCCAGCAGTTACTCGCTCGCGTTGCCGGGCTATGGCTACACCTTC. Translating it yields CASSYSLALPGYGYTF.

The chain couples TRBV19 to TRBJ1-1, with a weak D call TRBD1 (6 bases). The germline V and J ends were trimmed by 7 bases and 1 base, with 13 bases remaining between them. This CDR3 has 14 amino acids. Germline V CDR1 and CDR2: LNHDA, SQIVND (reference sequence). The CDR3 sequence: CASIRTVSNTEAFF. The CDR3 DNA reads TGTGCCAGTATTCGGACAGTCTCGAACACTGAAGCTTTCTTT.

The chain combines TRBV28 with TRBJ2-5; no reliable D call. Trimming removed 2 bases from V and 2 bases from J, with 6 bases in between. Germline V gives CDR1 MDHEN, CDR2 SYDVKM. The CDR3 is made up of 13 amino acids. CDR3 loop: CASSLGGQETQYF. The CDR3 bases are TGTGCCAGCAGTTTAGGTGGGCAAGAGACCCAGTACTTC.

This chain connects TRBV7-2 to TRBJ2-5; TRBD2 is a possible D gene (5 bases). The V end was cut by 0 bases, the J end by 3 bases, with 11 bases between. In germline, CDR1 is SGHTA, CDR2 FQGNSA. There are 15 residues in the CDR3. This chain's CDR3 is CASSLAHGNEETQYF. Here the CDR3 DNA reads TGTGCCAGCAGCTTAGCCCACGGGAACGAAGAGACCCAGTACTTC.

The genes are TRBV29-1 and TRBJ1-2, with TRBD1 identical over 8 bases. J was trimmed by 4 bases and V by 5 bases; bases with no gene match: 3. Germline V lookup: CDR1 SQVTM, CDR2 ANQGSEA. The CDR3 covers 12 residues. The CDR3 DNA follows: TGCAGCGTTAACAGGGGGATCTATGGCTACACCTTC. Translated: CSVNRGIYGYTF.

This rearrangement joins TRBV11-3 to TRBJ1-1; D gene unclear. V lost 7 bases, J lost 1 base, and 10 bases lay in between. The length of the CDR3 is 13 residues. The germline V gene has CDR1 SGHNT and CDR2 YENEEA. Here the CDR3 reads CASKPNANTEAFF. In DNA form, the CDR3 reads TGTGCCAGCAAACCGAACGCGAACACTGAAGCTTTCTTT.

The V call is TRBV4-1, the J call TRBJ2-3; 7 bases agree with TRBD2. Germline V gene lookup returns CDR1 MGHRA and CDR2 YSYEKL. Trimming removed 1 base from V and 6 bases from J; junction bases left unmatched: 10. The CDR3 has 16 amino acids. CDR3 sequence: CASSQGKGAGTDTQYF. In nucleotides, the CDR3 is TGCGCCAGCAGCCAAGGGAAGGGAGCGGGAACGGATACGCAGTATTTT.

The chain employs TRBV4-1 and TRBJ2-1; 15 bases fit TRBD2. This CDR3 is 16 amino acids long. Germline lookup yields CDR1 MGHRA and CDR2 YSYEKL. Losses at the gene ends were 7 bases for V and 9 bases for J; bases not matched to a gene: 10. As DNA, the CDR3 is TGCGCCAGCACCTCCGGACTAGCGGGAGGGATCGGTGAGCAGTTCTTC. As protein: CASTSGLAGGIGEQFF.

The chain has TRBV15 and TRBJ2-3; the D gene could be TRBD1 or TRBD2 (6 bases each). Germline values: CDR1 LNHNV, CDR2 YYDKDF (reference sequence). The V gene lost 3 bases and the J gene lost 9 bases, with 13 bases spanning the gap. The CDR3 length is 13 residues. For the CDR3, the DNA is TGTGCCACCAGCAGTGGGGGGACAACCACGCAGTATTTT. Protein sequence: CATSSGGTTTQYF.

The chain uses TRBV6-6 and TRBJ2-1; D possibly corresponds to TRBD1 (6 bases). The V end lost 5 bases, the J end lost 4 bases, and 9 bases lay between the germline ends. The V gene's germline CDR1 is MNHNY and CDR2 SVGAGI (reference sequence). The CDR3 has 13 residues. In nucleotides, the CDR3 is TGTGCCAGCAGTCAGGGACAATACAATGAGCAGTTCTTC. Translated, it gives CASSQGQYNEQFF.

This clone has a single count. V is TRBV5-1 and J is TRBJ2-7; 9 bases are a match to TRBD1. This CDR3 is 15 amino acids long. Germline V lookup: CDR1 SGHRS, CDR2 YFSETQ. The junction had 4 bases not matched to a gene; V was cut back by 0 bases and J by 3 bases. CDR3 sequence (DNA): TGCGCCAGCAGCTTGGCAACAGGGGGCTTCTACGAGCAGTACTTC. Translated: CASSLATGGFYEQYF.